This T cell receptor beta chain derives from a study of blood T cell repertoires in COVID-19. Participants' own reports of clinical history determined their cohort assignment. V was trimmed by 5 bases and J by 2 bases, leaving 9 bases between them. Germline CDR1 reads SGHNT; CDR2 reads YENEEA. This CDR3 comprises 13 residues. Only in-frame clones appear in the TCRdb table, and some are missing; sequencing was by immunoSEQ multiplex PCR. The data hold approximately 400,000 clones, with roughly four fifths observed a single time. The origin of this receptor is a woman between 50 and 59 years old who had recovered from COVID-19. The sample was PBMCs or T cells enriched from blood (not recorded which). The V gene is TRBV11-3, the J gene TRBJ1-2; D possibly corresponds to TRBD1 (5 bases). CDR3 nucleotides: TGTGCCAGCAGCCTGACAGACAACTATGGCTACACCTTC. It translates to CASSLTDNYGYTF. The full variable domain, completed using reference TRBV11-3 and TRBJ1-2, is EAGVVQSPRYKIIEKKQPVAFWCNPISGHNTLYWYLQNLGQGPELLIRYENEEAVDDSQLPKDRFSAERLKGVDSTLKIQPAELGDSAVYLCASSLTDNYGYTFGSGTRLTVV.